This TCR beta chain was identified in a study of blood T cell repertoires in COVID-19. Study summary: The study drew acute and convalescent COVID-19 samples from the United States, Italy and Spain. Sources were T cells, B-cell-depleted T cells, or PBMCs; the material itself was cDNA or gDNA.

The length of the CDR3 is 13 residues. V gave up 5 bases and J gave up 4 bases, with 11 bases separating them. Germline V gene sequence: CDR1 SGHAT, CDR2 FQNNGV. The Seattle site enrolled patients during active infection and followed them longitudinally. The authors' processing: Cell counts per sample came from amplifying reference gene primers. Here immunoSEQ multiplex PCR was the method, and the copy in TCRdb shows in-frame clones only, minus some. The DNA was the basis for D and trimming; V, J and clone size are from that table. The data contain approximately 110,000 clones, 75% to 90% of them singletons.

The V call is TRBV11-2, the J call TRBJ1-2; no clear D gene. The TCR comes from an elderly woman with COVID-19, enrolled during active disease. The sequenced sample was peripheral blood. Here the CDR3 DNA reads TGTGCCAGCAGCCCACAGCCGTCCTATGGCTACACCTTC. The encoded protein is CASSPQPSYGYTF. Complete variable domain (other parts from reference TRBV11-2 and TRBJ1-2): EAGVAQSPRYKIIEKRQSVAFWCNPISGHATLYWYQQILGQGPKLLIQFQNNGVVDDSQLPKDRFSAERLKGVDSTLKIQPAKLEDSAVYLCASSPQPSYGYTFGSGTRLTVV.